This T cell receptor (beta chain) was sequenced in a study of prognosis after radiotherapy for stage I lung cancer. Overall study context: Enrollment of stage I non-small cell lung cancer patients ran from early 2018 to early 2019. Study outcomes and limitations: Between patients with and without metastases, TRBV and TRBJ gene usage reportedly differed.

Trimming left V 6 bases short and J 4 bases short, with 24 bases between. The CDR3 consists of 17 residues. Multiplex PCR in two rounds served to amplify TCR beta CDR3 from genomic DNA. First-round PCR employed TRBV- and TRBJ-specific primers for each gene. PCR proceeded to a second round, and that round used universal primers. TCRdb called the multiplex PCR reads again in MiXCR, with one record for every CDR3 protein. The data contain around 16,000 distinct CDR3 sequences, about 15% of them singletons. A note on this clonotype: Its antigen remains unknown.

On CT and PET/CT, all patients were node-negative, and none had prior chemotherapy, radiotherapy or other malignancies. Sample: PBMCs, taken before or after stereotactic body radiation therapy (not recorded which). The genes are TRBV12-3 or TRBV12-4 and TRBJ2-5; D is perhaps TRBD2 (6 bases). The receptor was isolated from a donor aged 50 or older with non-small cell lung cancer. The CDR3 loop reads CASRVAGRGGPAETQYF. DNA of the CDR3: TGTGCCAGCAGGGTCGCGGGGCGGGGTGGCCCTGCAGAGACCCAGTACTTC.